In this sample, the clone carrying this TCR beta chain turned up a few times. The antigen is unknown. These data are taken from a study of blood T cells in healthy people across ages. Study-wide findings and caveats: Naive T cell percentage showed a strong correlation with TCR beta diversity.

The study isolated at least 7 million PBMCs from each sample. The amount of total RNA extracted per sample was at least 6 micrograms. Sample-barcoded 5' priming and a J-beta primer mix drove a second PCR of roughly 6 to 12 cycles. TCRdb re-called the 5' RACE reads with MiXCR, one entry per CDR3 protein. The sample contains about 970,000 distinct CDR3 sequences, roughly 50% of which appear only once. Input material: blood. The sequence came from a woman between 55 and 75 years old in good health.

The CDR3 here is CSVVGGSRTQYF. The CDR3 DNA is TGCAGCGTTGTAGGCGGTAGTAGGACCCAGTACTTC. V and J are TRBV29-1 and TRBJ2-5; no firm D call. The CDR3 is 12 amino acids. Germline V gene sequence: CDR1 SQVTM, CDR2 ANQGSEA. The V gene lost 4 bases and the J gene lost 7 bases, with 13 bases spanning the gap.